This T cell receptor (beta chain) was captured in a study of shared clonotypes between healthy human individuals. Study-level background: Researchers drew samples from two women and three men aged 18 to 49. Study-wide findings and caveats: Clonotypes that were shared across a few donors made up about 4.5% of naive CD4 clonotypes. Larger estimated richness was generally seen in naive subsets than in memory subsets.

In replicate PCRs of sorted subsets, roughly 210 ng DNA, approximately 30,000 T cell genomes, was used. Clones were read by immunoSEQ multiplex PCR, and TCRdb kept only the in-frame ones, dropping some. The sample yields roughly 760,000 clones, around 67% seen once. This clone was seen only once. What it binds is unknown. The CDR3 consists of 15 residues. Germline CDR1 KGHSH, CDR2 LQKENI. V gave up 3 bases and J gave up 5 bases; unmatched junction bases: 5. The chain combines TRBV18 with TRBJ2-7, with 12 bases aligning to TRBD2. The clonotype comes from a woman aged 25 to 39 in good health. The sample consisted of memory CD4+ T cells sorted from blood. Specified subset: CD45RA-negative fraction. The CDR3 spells CASSPQTSGSDEQYF. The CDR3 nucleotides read TGTGCCAGCTCACCGCAGACTAGCGGGAGCGACGAGCAGTACTTC.